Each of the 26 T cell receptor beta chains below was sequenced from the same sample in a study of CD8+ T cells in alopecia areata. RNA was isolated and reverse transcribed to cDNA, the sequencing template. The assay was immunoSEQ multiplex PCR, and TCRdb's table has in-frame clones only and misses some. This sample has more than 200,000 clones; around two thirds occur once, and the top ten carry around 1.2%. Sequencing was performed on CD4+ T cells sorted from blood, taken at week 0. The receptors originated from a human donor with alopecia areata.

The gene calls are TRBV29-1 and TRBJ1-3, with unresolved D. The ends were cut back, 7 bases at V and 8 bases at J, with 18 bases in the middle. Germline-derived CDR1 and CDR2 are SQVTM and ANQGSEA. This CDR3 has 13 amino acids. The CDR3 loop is CSATALRGHTIYF. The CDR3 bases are TGCAGCGCAACGGCTTTAAGAGGACACACCATATATTTT.

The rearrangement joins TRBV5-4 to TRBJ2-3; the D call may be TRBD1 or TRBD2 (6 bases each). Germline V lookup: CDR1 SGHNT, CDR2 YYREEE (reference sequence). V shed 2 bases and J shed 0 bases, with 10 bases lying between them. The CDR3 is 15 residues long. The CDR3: CASSFAGTSTDTQYF. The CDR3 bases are TGTGCCAGCAGCTTTGCGGGGACAAGCACAGATACGCAGTATTTT.

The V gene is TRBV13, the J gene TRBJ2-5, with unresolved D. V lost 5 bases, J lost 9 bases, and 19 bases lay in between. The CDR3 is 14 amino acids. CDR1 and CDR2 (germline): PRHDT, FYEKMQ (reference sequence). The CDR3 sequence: CASSPNGPGASQYF. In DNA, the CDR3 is TGTGCCAGCAGCCCAAACGGACCCGGTGCGTCCCAGTACTTC.

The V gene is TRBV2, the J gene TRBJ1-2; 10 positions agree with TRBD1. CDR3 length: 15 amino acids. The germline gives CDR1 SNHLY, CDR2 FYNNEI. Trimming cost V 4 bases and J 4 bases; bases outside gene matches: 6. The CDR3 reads CASSAAGDRGYGYTF. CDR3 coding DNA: TGTGCCAGCAGTGCAGCTGGGGACAGGGGCTATGGCTACACCTTC.

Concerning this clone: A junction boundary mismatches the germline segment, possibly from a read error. The CDR3 coding sequence is TGCAGCGTGGAAGGGGGGGCGTTCACAGATACGCAGTATTTT. Translated, it gives CSVEGGAFTDTQYF. The V and J genes are TRBV29-1 and TRBJ2-3; D may be TRBD2 (7 bases). Germline assignment: CDR1 SQVTM and CDR2 ANQGSEA. This CDR3 has 14 amino acids.

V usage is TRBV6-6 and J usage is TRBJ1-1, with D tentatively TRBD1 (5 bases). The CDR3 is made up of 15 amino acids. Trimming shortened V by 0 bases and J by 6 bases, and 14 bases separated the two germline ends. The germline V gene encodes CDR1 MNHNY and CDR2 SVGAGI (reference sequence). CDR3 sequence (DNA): TGTGCCAGCAGTTACTCGCAGGGTGTTGGGGCTGAAGCTTTCTTT. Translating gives CASSYSQGVGAEAFF.

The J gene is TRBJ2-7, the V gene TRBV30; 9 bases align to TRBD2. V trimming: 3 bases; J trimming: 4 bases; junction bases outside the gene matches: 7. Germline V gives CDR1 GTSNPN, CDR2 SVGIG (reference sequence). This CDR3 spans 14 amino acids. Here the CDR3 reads CAWSTRGGWYEQYF. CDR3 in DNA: TGTGCCTGGAGCACGCGGGGGGGCTGGTACGAGCAGTACTTC.

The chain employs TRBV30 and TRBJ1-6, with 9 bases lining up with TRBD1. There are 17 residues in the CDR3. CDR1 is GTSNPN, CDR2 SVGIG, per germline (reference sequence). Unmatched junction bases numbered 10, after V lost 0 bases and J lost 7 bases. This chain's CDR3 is CAWSVTTGGAKNSPLHF. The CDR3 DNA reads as TGTGCCTGGAGTGTAACCACAGGGGGCGCGAAGAATTCACCCCTCCACTTT.

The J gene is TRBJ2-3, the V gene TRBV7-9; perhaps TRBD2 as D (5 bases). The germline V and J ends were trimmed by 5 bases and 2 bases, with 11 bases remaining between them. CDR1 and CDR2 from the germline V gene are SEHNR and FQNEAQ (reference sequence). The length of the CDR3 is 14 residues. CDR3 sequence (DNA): TGTGCCAGCAGCCTACGGGAAATCACAGATACGCAGTATTTT. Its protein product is CASSLREITDTQYF.

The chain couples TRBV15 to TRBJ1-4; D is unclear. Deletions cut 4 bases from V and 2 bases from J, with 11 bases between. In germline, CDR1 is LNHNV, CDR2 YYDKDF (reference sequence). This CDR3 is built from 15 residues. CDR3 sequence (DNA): TGTGCCACCAGCATTTTGTGGTCGACTAATGAAAAACTGTTTTTT. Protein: CATSILWSTNEKLFF.

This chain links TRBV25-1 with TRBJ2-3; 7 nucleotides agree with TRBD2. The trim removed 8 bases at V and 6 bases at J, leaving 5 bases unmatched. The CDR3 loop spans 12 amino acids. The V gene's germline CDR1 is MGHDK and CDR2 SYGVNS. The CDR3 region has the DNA TGTGCCAGCTCACGGGGGGTGGATACGCAGTATTTT. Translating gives CASSRGVDTQYF.

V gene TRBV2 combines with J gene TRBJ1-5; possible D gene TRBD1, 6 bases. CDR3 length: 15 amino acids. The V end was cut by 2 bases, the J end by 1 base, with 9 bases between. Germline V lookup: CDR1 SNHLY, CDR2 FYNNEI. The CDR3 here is CASSETGASNQPQHF. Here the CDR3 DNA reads TGTGCCAGCAGTGAAACGGGGGCGAGCAATCAGCCCCAGCATTTT.

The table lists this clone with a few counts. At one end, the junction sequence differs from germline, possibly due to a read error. The CDR3 DNA reads TGTGCCAGCAGTCCCCCAGGGCCGCGGTTCGGGCCCAGCTTT. It is translated as CASSPPGPRFGPSF. The chain uses TRBV6-1 and TRBJ2-3, with D maybe TRBD1 (5 bases). Germline lookup yields CDR1 MNHNS and CDR2 SASEGT. The CDR3 sequence is 14 residues long.

The DNA of the CDR3 is TGCGCCAGCAGCCAAGCCGATCTAGCGGCAAGCTCCTACAATGAGCAGTTCTTC. Translated: CASSQADLAASSYNEQFF. This chain joins TRBV4-1 and TRBJ2-1; 7 positions match TRBD2. The junction had 9 bases not matched to a gene; V was cut back by 1 base and J by 0 bases. From germline, CDR1 is MGHRA and CDR2 YSYEKL. The CDR3 extends over 18 amino acids.

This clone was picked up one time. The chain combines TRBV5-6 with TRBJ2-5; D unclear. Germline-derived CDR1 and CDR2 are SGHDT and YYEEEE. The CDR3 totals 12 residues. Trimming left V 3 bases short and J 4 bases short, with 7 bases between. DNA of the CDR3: TGTGCCAGCAGCTCCTTCGTAGAGACCCAGTACTTC. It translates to CASSSFVETQYF.

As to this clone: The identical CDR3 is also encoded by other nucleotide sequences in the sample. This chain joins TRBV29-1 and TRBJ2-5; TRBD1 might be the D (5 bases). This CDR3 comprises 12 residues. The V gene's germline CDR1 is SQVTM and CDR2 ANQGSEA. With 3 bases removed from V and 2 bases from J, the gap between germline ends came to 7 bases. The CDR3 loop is CSVESGQETQYF. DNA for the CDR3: TGCAGCGTTGAGTCAGGGCAAGAGACCCAGTACTTC.

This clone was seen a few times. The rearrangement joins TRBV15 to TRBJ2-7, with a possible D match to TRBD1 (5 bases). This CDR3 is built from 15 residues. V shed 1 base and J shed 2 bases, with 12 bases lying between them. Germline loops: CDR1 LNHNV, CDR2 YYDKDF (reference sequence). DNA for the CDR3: TGTGCCACCAGCAGAGGGGCAGGGCTCGCCTACGAGCAGTACTTC. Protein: CATSRGAGLAYEQYF.

In DNA form, the CDR3 reads TGTGCCAGCAGCGAACAGACAGGTCACAATGAGCAGTTCTTC. It codes for CASSEQTGHNEQFF. The V and J genes are TRBV9 and TRBJ2-1, with D perhaps TRBD1 (6 bases). This CDR3 has 14 residues. V was trimmed by 3 bases and J by 5 bases, leaving 12 bases between them. Germline assignment: CDR1 SGDLS and CDR2 YYNGEE.

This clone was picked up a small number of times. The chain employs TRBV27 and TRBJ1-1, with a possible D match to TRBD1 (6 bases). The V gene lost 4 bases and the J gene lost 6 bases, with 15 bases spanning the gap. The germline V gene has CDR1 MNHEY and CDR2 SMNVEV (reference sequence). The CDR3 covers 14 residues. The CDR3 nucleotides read TGTGCCAGCAGTTCCTCAGGGGACCTGGCTGAAGCTTTCTTT. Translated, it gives CASSSSGDLAEAFF.

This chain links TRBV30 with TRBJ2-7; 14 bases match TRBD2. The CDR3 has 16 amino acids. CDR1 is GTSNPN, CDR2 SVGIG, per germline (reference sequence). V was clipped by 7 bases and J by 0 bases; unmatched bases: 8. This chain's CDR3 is CAYRLAGGSSSYEQYF. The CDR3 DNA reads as TGTGCCTACCGACTAGCGGGGGGGTCAAGCTCCTACGAGCAGTACTTC.

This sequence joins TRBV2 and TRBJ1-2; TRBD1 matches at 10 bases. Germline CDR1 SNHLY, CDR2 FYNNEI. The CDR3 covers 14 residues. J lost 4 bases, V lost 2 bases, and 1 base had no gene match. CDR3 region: CASSERDRGYGYTF. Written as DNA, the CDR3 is TGTGCCAGCAGTGAACGGGACAGGGGCTATGGCTACACCTTC.

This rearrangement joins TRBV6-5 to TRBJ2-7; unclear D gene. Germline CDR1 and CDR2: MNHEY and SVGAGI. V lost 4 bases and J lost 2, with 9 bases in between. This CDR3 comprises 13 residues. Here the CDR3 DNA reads TGTGCCAGCAGTTCCCCTTACACCTACGAGCAGTACTTC. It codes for CASSSPYTYEQYF.

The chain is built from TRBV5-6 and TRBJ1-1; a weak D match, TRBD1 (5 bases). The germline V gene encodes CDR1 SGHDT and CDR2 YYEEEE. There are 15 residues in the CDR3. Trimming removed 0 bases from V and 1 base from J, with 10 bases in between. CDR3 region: CASSLAAGRNTEAFF. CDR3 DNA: TGTGCCAGCAGCTTGGCGGCAGGGAGGAACACTGAAGCTTTCTTT.

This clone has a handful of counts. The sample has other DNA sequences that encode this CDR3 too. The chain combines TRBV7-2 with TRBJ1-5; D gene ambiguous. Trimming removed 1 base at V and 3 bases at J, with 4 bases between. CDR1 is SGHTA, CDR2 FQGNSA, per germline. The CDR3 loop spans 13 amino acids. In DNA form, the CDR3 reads TGTGCCAGCAGCTTAGGGGTCAATCAGCCCCAGCATTTT. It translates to CASSLGVNQPQHF.

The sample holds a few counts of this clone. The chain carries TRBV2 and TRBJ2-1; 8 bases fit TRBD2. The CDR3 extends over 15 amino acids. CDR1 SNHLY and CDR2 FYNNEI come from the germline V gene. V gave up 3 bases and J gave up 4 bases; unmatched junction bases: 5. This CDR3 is CASSEAGGTYNEQFF. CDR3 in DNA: TGTGCCAGCAGTGAGGCGGGGGGCACGTACAATGAGCAGTTCTTC.

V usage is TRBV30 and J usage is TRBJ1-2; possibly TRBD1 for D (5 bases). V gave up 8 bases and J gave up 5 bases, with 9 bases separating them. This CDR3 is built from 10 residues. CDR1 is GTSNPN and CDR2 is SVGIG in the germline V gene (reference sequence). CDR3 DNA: TGTGCCGGCGGGGGATATGGCTACACCTTC. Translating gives CAGGGYGYTF.